This T cell receptor (beta chain) was found in a study of blood T cell repertoires in COVID-19. Study-level background: COVID-19 samples, acute and convalescent, were from the United States, Italy and Spain. PBMCs, B-cell-depleted T cells, or T cells were the source of the cDNA or gDNA that made up the material.

In the authors' workflow: Amplifying reference gene primers gave estimates of nucleated cell counts. Produced via immunoSEQ multiplex PCR; TCRdb's table is partial and in-frame only. That table supplies the V and J calls and clone size; D and trimming were determined from the DNA. The table lists roughly 40,000 clones, approximately 90% of them singletons. The germline CDR1 and CDR2 sequences are LNHDA and SQIVND (reference sequence). CDR3 length: 18 residues. Trimming removed 10 bases from V and 0 bases from J, with 25 bases in between. Source material: peripheral blood. The rearrangement uses TRBV19 and TRBJ1-5, with D perhaps matching TRBD1 (5 bases). The TCR sequence derives from a man between 45 and 60 years old with active COVID-19. The CDR3 DNA reads TGTGCCACCGCCGGGGGGGTTGGAGGATTGGGTAGCAATCAGCCCCAGCATTTT. Amino acids: CATAGGVGGLGSNQPQHF.